These 23 T cell receptor beta chains originate from one sample sequenced in a study of T-cell reconstitution after alpha-beta-depleted transplantation in children. Unique molecular identifiers were incorporated into the prepared TCRbeta library. Via MiXCR, TCRdb re-called the PCR reads, giving one row per CDR3 protein. The sample carries approximately 490,000 distinct CDR3 sequences, more than 9% recorded once. This specimen was PBMCs, taken before TCRalphabeta/CD19-depleted stem cell transplant. These TCRs come from a child aged 2 to 15 with inherited bone marrow failure, due to receive a stem cell transplant.

This clonotype was seen a handful of times. This chain joins TRBV28 and TRBJ2-7, with a tentative D call TRBD1 (6 bases). This CDR3 spans 13 amino acids. V was clipped by 11 bases and J by 3 bases, with 17 bases between them. The germline gives CDR1 MDHEN, CDR2 SYDVKM. In nucleotides, the CDR3 is TGTGCCGCCATGGGGGCCCCTGGCTACGAGCAGTACTTC. Amino acid sequence: CAAMGAPGYEQYF.

This clonotype was observed at least ten times. V usage is TRBV29-1 and J usage is TRBJ2-3; D is perhaps TRBD1 (5 bases). CDR3 length equals 15 residues. CDR1 is SQVTM, CDR2 ANQGSEA, per germline. V gave up 6 bases and J gave up 0 bases, with 16 bases separating them. CDR3 loop: CSVEQAYSSTDTQYF. For the CDR3, the DNA is TGCAGCGTCGAACAGGCCTACTCTAGCACAGATACGCAGTATTTT.

This clonotype has at least ten counts. The chain combines TRBV15 with TRBJ1-5; D not certain. Germline CDR1 reads LNHNV; CDR2 reads YYDKDF (reference sequence). The V and J ends lost 1 base and 2 bases respectively, with 3 bases between them. CDR3 length: 13 amino acids. CDR3 loop: CATSRVGNQPQHF. CDR3 DNA sequence: TGTGCCACCAGCAGAGTCGGCAATCAGCCCCAGCATTTT.

This clonotype occurred many times. V is TRBV6-2 or TRBV6-3 and J is TRBJ2-1; 7 nucleotides agree with TRBD1. Germline V gene sequence: CDR1 MNHEY, CDR2 SVGEGT. CDR3 length: 19 amino acids. Trimming at V came to 8 bases and at J to 4 bases, leaving 23 bases not matched to a gene. CDR3 protein: CASPPGGDFREGNYNEQFF. For the CDR3, the DNA is TGTGCCAGCCCCCCAGGGGGAGACTTCAGAGAGGGGAATTACAATGAGCAGTTCTTC.

This chain joins TRBV3-1 and TRBJ2-1, with 10 positions matching TRBD2. Germline-derived CDR1 and CDR2 are LGHDT and YNNKEL (reference sequence). The CDR3 runs to 17 residues. V shed 1 base, J shed 4 bases, and the junction held 7 bases outside the gene matches. CDR3 sequence: CASSQAPEREGYNEQFF. In nucleotides, the CDR3 is TGTGCCAGCAGCCAAGCCCCAGAGCGGGAGGGTTACAATGAGCAGTTCTTC.

This clonotype was seen many times. V and J are TRBV4-2 and TRBJ2-7; D not resolved. Per the germline V gene, CDR1 is LGHNA and CDR2 is YNFKEQ. The CDR3 spans 14 residues. V was clipped by 0 bases and J by 3 bases, with 9 bases between them. Here the CDR3 reads CASSQETVYYEQYF. In DNA form, the CDR3 reads TGTGCCAGCAGCCAAGAGACGGTCTACTACGAGCAGTACTTC.

The J gene is TRBJ1-2, the V gene TRBV3-1; possibly TRBD1 for D (5 bases). This CDR3 comprises 13 residues. The ends were cut back, 3 bases at V and 6 bases at J, with 11 bases in the middle. The germline V gene has CDR1 LGHDT and CDR2 YNNKEL (reference sequence). The CDR3 here is CASSQAGLDGYTF. Written as DNA, the CDR3 is TGTGCCAGCAGCCAGGCAGGGTTGGATGGCTACACCTTC.

The sample holds many counts of this clonotype. The V call is TRBV9, the J call TRBJ2-1, with 9 positions matching TRBD2. The germline CDR1 and CDR2 sequences are SGDLS and YYNGEE. With 0 bases clipped from V and 0 bases from J, the junction kept 7 bases outside the gene matches. The CDR3 sequence is 18 residues long. The CDR3, as DNA: TGTGCCAGCAGCGTAGCTCTAGCGGGACGAAGCTCCTACAATGAGCAGTTCTTC. Amino acid sequence: CASSVALAGRSSYNEQFF. Looking up the rest from reference TRBV9 and TRBJ2-1 gives the full variable domain: DSGVTQTPKHLITATGQRVTLRCSPRSGDLSVYWYQQSLDQGLQFLIQYYNGEERAKGNILERFSAQQFPDLHSELNLSSLELGDSALYFCASSVALAGRSSYNEQFFGPGTRLTVL.

This clonotype was observed at least ten times. The gene calls are TRBV7-2 and TRBJ2-1; 9 bases line up with TRBD2. The junction had 0 bases not matched to a gene; V was cut back by 2 bases and J by 1 base. Germline V gene data show CDR1 as SGHTA and CDR2 as FQGNSA. There are 15 residues in the CDR3. CDR3 DNA sequence: TGTGCCAGCAGCTTAAGCGGGAGGTCCTACAATGAGCAGTTCTTC. It yields the protein CASSLSGRSYNEQFF.

There are a few counts of this clonotype. This sequence joins TRBV30 and TRBJ1-5; D gene unclear. The CDR3 spans 13 residues. Germline values: CDR1 GTSNPN, CDR2 SVGIG (reference sequence). Trimming removed 0 bases from V and 1 base from J, with 4 bases in between. CDR3 nucleotide sequence: TGTGCCTGGAGTGTAGCCAGCAATCAGCCCCAGCATTTT. As protein: CAWSVASNQPQHF.

This clonotype was counted many times. This chain links TRBV28 with TRBJ2-1; D ambiguous. Germline-derived CDR1 and CDR2 are MDHEN and SYDVKM. The V and J ends lost 5 bases and 10 bases respectively, with 15 bases between them. The CDR3 has 13 residues. The CDR3 protein is CASSLYFLGEQFF. The CDR3 coding sequence is TGTGCCAGCAGTCTATATTTTTTGGGGGAGCAGTTCTTC.

The J gene is TRBJ2-7, the V gene TRBV7-9; no reliable D call. The germline V gene has CDR1 SEHNR and CDR2 FQNEAQ (reference sequence). The ends were cut back, 0 bases at V and 2 bases at J, with 8 bases in the middle. The CDR3 runs 14 residues. CDR3 in amino acids: CASSLAERTYEQYF. The CDR3 DNA reads as TGTGCCAGCAGCTTAGCGGAGAGAACCTACGAGCAGTACTTC.

In its sample, this clonotype was seen many times. The chain carries TRBV10-3 and TRBJ2-3; TRBD2 matches at 9 bases. Germline V gives CDR1 ENHRY, CDR2 SYGVKD. J was trimmed by 2 bases and V by 4 bases; bases with no gene match: 10. This CDR3 region has 17 residues. As DNA, the CDR3 is TGTGCCATCAGTGTACAGGGTGGGACTAGCCTCACAGATACGCAGTATTTT. It codes for CAISVQGGTSLTDTQYF.

In its sample, this clonotype was seen many times. The chain combines TRBV12-3 or TRBV12-4 with TRBJ2-1; D is undetermined. Deletions cut 8 bases from V and 7 bases from J, with 12 bases between. The CDR3 runs 12 residues. CDR3 nucleotides: TGTGCCAGCGGGCAGATATTAAATGAGCAGTTCTTC. Protein sequence: CASGQILNEQFF.

This clonotype was recorded at least ten times. The chain carries TRBV7-2 and TRBJ2-1, with TRBD2 matching over 13 bases. Germline CDR1 is SGHTA and CDR2 is FQGNSA. This CDR3 region has 16 residues. The J segment lost 7 bases and the V segment lost 4 bases, leaving 7 bases of the junction unmatched. The CDR3 DNA follows: TGTGCCAGCAGCTCCCCGGGACTAGCGGGACTGAATGAGCAGTTCTTC. Translation gives CASSSPGLAGLNEQFF.

The chain employs TRBV20-1 and TRBJ1-1; 7 nucleotides agree with TRBD1. The CDR3 contains 15 residues. The germline CDR1 and CDR2 sequences are DFQATT and SNEGSKA (reference sequence). After removal of 2 bases from V and 0 bases from J, the junction contained 6 bases not matched to a gene. The chain's CDR3 is CSARRDRLMNTEAFF. CDR3 sequence (DNA): TGCAGTGCTAGACGGGACAGACTCATGAACACTGAAGCTTTCTTT.

As regards this clonotype: One base away lies a much larger clone, so this may be a sequencing read error. CDR3 in amino acids: CSATGQGRWTTDTQYF. CDR3 bases: TGCAGTGCTACGGGACAGGGGCGATGGACCACAGATACGCAGTATTTT. V is TRBV20-1 and J is TRBJ2-3, with 10 bases identical to TRBD1. Trimming at V came to 4 bases and at J to 2 bases, leaving 9 bases not matched to a gene. Per the germline V gene, CDR1 is DFQATT and CDR2 is SNEGSKA (reference sequence). CDR3 length: 16 amino acids.

This clonotype was seen only a few times. This chain joins TRBV29-1 and TRBJ2-3, with TRBD2 as a possible D gene (5 bases). Germline values: CDR1 SQVTM, CDR2 ANQGSEA. The CDR3 has 15 amino acids. The ends were cut back, 8 bases at V and 5 bases at J, with 23 bases in the middle. The CDR3 sequence is CSLARLSEPGDTQYF. CDR3 bases: TGCAGCCTAGCAAGGCTATCTGAGCCCGGAGATACGCAGTATTTT.

This rearrangement joins TRBV2 to TRBJ2-7; no clear D. This CDR3 has 17 residues. Deletions cut 11 bases from V and 6 bases from J, with 32 bases between. Germline CDR1 reads SNHLY; CDR2 reads FYNNEI. In nucleotides, the CDR3 is TGTGCCCTCTGCCGTCGGCTCCCCCTCCAGGCCTCCGTCGAGCAGTACTTC. Translation: CALCRRLPLQASVEQYF.

This clonotype has ten or more counts. The CDR3: CSAIMAEVNEKLFF. Written as DNA, the CDR3 is TGCAGTGCTATTATGGCAGAGGTTAATGAAAAACTGTTTTTT. This rearrangement joins TRBV20-1 to TRBJ1-4; D call uncertain. V was clipped by 4 bases and J by 4 bases, with 13 bases between them. This CDR3 has 14 residues. CDR1 is DFQATT and CDR2 is SNEGSKA in the germline V gene (reference sequence).

Comments on this clonotype: Possible read error: a much larger clone is one base away. J is TRBJ1-1 and V is TRBV7-2; D is uncertain. Germline V CDR1 and CDR2: SGHTA, FQGNSA. The CDR3 runs to 14 residues. The CDR3 DNA reads TGTGCCAGAAGCTTACTCCCATCGATGGGTGAAGCTTTCTTT. This gives the protein CARSLLPSMGEAFF.

The sample holds a few counts of this clonotype. This chain uses TRBV20-1 with TRBJ2-3; no clear D gene. Trimming removed 6 bases at V and 2 bases at J, with 18 bases between. The CDR3 is 15 residues long. Germline V gene sequence: CDR1 DFQATT, CDR2 SNEGSKA (reference sequence). The CDR3 DNA follows: TGCAGTGCCCCGACTGACTGGACCACCACAGATACGCAGTATTTT. As protein: CSAPTDWTTTDTQYF.

This clonotype was recorded only once. This chain connects TRBV6-2 or TRBV6-3 to TRBJ2-2; possibly TRBD1 or TRBD2 for D (6 bases each). Germline values: CDR1 MNHEY, CDR2 SVGEGT. Trimming cost V 2 bases and J 1 base, with 8 bases left between them. This CDR3 comprises 15 residues. In DNA form, the CDR3 reads TGTGCCAGCAGTTACGGAGGGGGGAACACCGGGGAGCTGTTTTTT. This translates into CASSYGGGNTGELFF.